The entry below gives a single TCR beta chain sequence along with its context. This clone showed up just once. Its antigen specificity is not known. The input lacks base qualities; no much larger clone sits a single base away. The record originates from a study of cytomegalovirus exposure and HLA in healthy donors (TCRdb year 2017). For context, the study as a whole: According to a later analysis, the 120 or so validation repertoires were produced on the same platform as the 700 or so repertoires of the first cohort. To predict cytomegalovirus infection status, the study combined high-throughput TCR immunosequencing, statistical association of individual TCRs with disease status, and machine learning. A separate validation cohort of roughly 110 different subjects was used in addition to the 666-subject first cohort. The study was designed to test whether signatures of past pathogen exposure could be identified by cataloging public T cell receptors.

Its CDR3 holds 13 amino acids, cysteine through phenylalanine. Kept here is only the CDR3 DNA, which spans 39 bases and is read in frame from base 1. The germline V gene encodes CDR1 LNHDA and CDR2 SQIVND (reference sequence). V drops 4 bases and J drops 8 bases, leaving 9 bases in between. Separate from the roughly 660-subject first cohort, the validation cohort of over 90 subjects was the group to which the donors belonged. Overall study results and their limits: The classifier was reported to diagnose cytomegalovirus status with high specificity and sensitivity in both the original cohort and the validation cohort. It was suggested by the authors that the approach could potentially be generalized to other disease states and immunological phenotypes. In the study, around 150 TCR beta chains were listed as associated with cytomegalovirus. While some public TCRs were present in many individuals, most TCR sequences turned up only very rarely across donors. A few of the identified cytomegalovirus-associated TCR beta chains were confirmed in vitro to be specific for cytomegalovirus antigens. In a later analysis, TCRs clustered in the first cohort were found to also tend to co-occur in the 100 to 150 validation repertoires, with roughly 93% of cluster scores above 0. All 120 or so repertoires were used to score co-occurrence in the validation cohort in a later analysis, because that analysis had no HLA typing for the cohort.

Library construction relied on the immunoSEQ multiplex PCR assay. Per the source publication's procedure: A statistical classification framework was built for diagnosing cytomegalovirus status from the catalog of TCR beta chain sequences. Entries here come from immuneACCESS through TCRdb and include only in-frame sequences with V and J called. Some clones fail to appear in such tables; in the studies checked, an unresolved V gene covers under half of the shortfall, and the cause of the remainder is unknown. The V and J calls and clone size were taken over from that table, and D and trimming were inferred from the DNA. The sample contains approximately 260,000 clones, 70% to 90% of them found a single time. The top ten clones comprise over 0.95% of the sample.

This chain is built from TRBV19 and TRBJ1-6; the D gene lacks a confident call. Sequencing input: PBMCs. The TCR originated in a woman aged 18-29 years in good health and CMV-seronegative. The DNA sequence reads TGTGCCAGTAGTACCCCCGGGGATTCACCCCTCCACTTT. Its translation is CASSTPGDSPLHF.